The TCR beta chain described here comes from a study of CD4 T cells in relation to SARS-CoV-2 and coronaviruses. CD4+ T cells from unexposed donors were obtained before the COVID-19 pandemic (2011-2018). After 10 to 11 days of culture, CD4+ T cells were isolated. As concerns this clone: The antigen is undetermined.

Generated by immunoSEQ multiplex PCR, the TCRdb table keeps only in-frame clones and is missing some. This table holds about 20,000 clones, around 80% found once. The CDR3 runs to 13 residues. V lost 7 bases, J lost 1 base, and 10 bases lay in between. CDR1 and CDR2 (germline): SNHLY, FYNNEI. The chain is built from TRBV2 and TRBJ1-1; perhaps TRBD1 as D (5 bases). The sequencing input was CD4+ T cells from PBMCs, cultured in vitro. This sequence originates from a human donor in good health. The CDR3 DNA reads as TGTGCCAGCAACGGACACCCGAACACTGAAGCTTTCTTT. This codes for CASNGHPNTEAFF.